The clone carrying this TCR beta chain was observed a few times. Its antigen is currently unknown. The sequencing template was cDNA reverse transcribed from extracted RNA. Repertoires were generated with immunoSEQ multiplex PCR, while TCRdb's copy carries only in-frame clones and drops some. The sample holds 110,000 or so clones, approximately 52% seen once. The data stem from a study of CD8+ T cells in alopecia areata. At the level of the study: Patients in the treated group were given tofacitinib by mouth, 5 to 10 mg twice a day. Whole-study findings and limits: Normal scalp had lower clonality than lesional scalp, with alopecia totalis/universalis lesions showing this most strongly. Many expanded lesional clones persisted during tofacitinib (in both scalp and blood). Among the 100 top clones, expanded CD8+ clones, like scalp clonality, were significantly decreased by tofacitinib.

Noted treatment: oral pan-JAK inhibitor, 5-10 mg twice daily. CDR1 is MRHNA and CDR2 is SNTAGT in the germline V gene. V lost 6 bases and J lost 0, with 9 bases in between. The CDR3 runs to 15 residues. The source material was CD8+ T cells sorted from blood, sampled at week 4, from a patient treated with tofacitinib. The TCR comes from a human donor with alopecia areata. The chain joins TRBV6-4 to TRBJ2-6; no reliable D call. The CDR3 nucleotides are TGTGCCAGCAGCCAGGACCACTCTGGGGCCAACGTCCTGACTTTC. Its translation is CASSQDHSGANVLTF.